This T cell receptor beta chain comes out of a study of cytomegalovirus exposure and HLA in healthy donors. Study results and caveats: Diagnosis of cytomegalovirus status made by the classifier reportedly showed high specificity and sensitivity. Three CMV-associated chains proved CMV antigen-specific in vitro. A subsequent analysis found that TCR clusters from the first cohort also tended to co-occur in the approximately 120 validation repertoires, with about 93% of cluster scores above 0.

Comment on this clone: What it binds is not known.

This CDR3 is 14 amino acids long. V was clipped by 5 bases and J by 7 bases; unmatched bases: 7. In germline, CDR1 is MDHEN, CDR2 SYDVKM. Profiled with immunoSEQ multiplex PCR; TCRdb holds only in-frame clones, not every one. The table includes 130,000 to 150,000 clones, roughly 90% detected once. The gene calls are TRBV28 and TRBJ1-5; 8 bases match TRBD1. The TCR originated in a man younger than 35 in good health and CMV-seropositive. Sequencing was done on a sample of PBMCs. Here the CDR3 DNA reads TGTGCCAGCAGTGTGCAGGGGGCAGGGCAGCCCCAGCATTTT. This gives the protein CASSVQGAGQPQHF.